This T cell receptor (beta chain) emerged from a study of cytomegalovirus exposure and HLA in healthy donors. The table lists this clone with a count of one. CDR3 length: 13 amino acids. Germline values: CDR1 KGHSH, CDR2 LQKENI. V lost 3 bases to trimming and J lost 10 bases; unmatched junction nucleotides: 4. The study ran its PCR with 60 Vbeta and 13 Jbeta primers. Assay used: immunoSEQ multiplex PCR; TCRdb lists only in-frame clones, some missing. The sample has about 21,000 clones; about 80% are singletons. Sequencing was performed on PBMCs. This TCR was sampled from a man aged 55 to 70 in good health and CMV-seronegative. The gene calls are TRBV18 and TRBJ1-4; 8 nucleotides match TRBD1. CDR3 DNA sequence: TGTGCCAGCTCACCGAGGACAGGGAGAAAACTGTTTTTT. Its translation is CASSPRTGRKLFF.